These 15 T cell receptor beta chains originate from one sample sequenced in a study of T cell responses to AZD1222 COVID-19 vaccine. This table comes from immunoSEQ multiplex PCR, and its TCRdb copy is limited to in-frame clones, with some not included. Among about 110,000 clones, around 88% were seen once, and the ten largest hold 4.5% to 5%. The starting material was peripheral blood, obtained on day 0 of AZD1222 vaccination. The receptor set was obtained from an adult in good health.

This sequence joins TRBV7-5 and TRBJ1-4. TRBV7-5 is a known pseudogene. The CDR3 totals 17 residues. CDR3 region: CARSLGWEPATNEKLFF. CDR3 coding DNA: TGTGCCAGAAGCTTAGGTTGGGAACCTGCAACTAATGAAAAACTGTTTTTT.

This rearrangement joins TRBV10-1 to TRBJ1-5; D is uncertain. CDR1 and CDR2 from the germline V gene are WNHNN and SYGVQD (reference sequence). V was pared by 1 base and J by 0 bases, with 10 bases between. This CDR3 comprises 16 residues. The CDR3 sequence: CASSELNRISNQPQHF. The CDR3, as DNA: TGCGCCAGCAGTGAGTTGAACAGAATTAGCAATCAGCCCCAGCATTTT.

This clone was counted a few times. The chain is built from TRBV7-2 and TRBJ1-1, with D perhaps matching TRBD1 (5 bases). Germline CDR1 SGHTA, CDR2 FQGNSA. The CDR3 runs to 15 residues. V dropped 2 bases and J dropped 0 bases, with 10 bases sitting between them. CDR3 in amino acids: CASSLSTAMNTEAFF. CDR3 nucleotide sequence: TGTGCCAGCAGCTTATCGACAGCCATGAACACTGAAGCTTTCTTT.

In its sample, this clone was seen once. The chain uses TRBV6-5 and TRBJ1-2; D perhaps matches TRBD1 (5 bases). Germline assignment: CDR1 MNHEY and CDR2 SVGAGI. V lost 5 bases and J lost 0, with 7 bases in between. CDR3 length equals 13 residues. The CDR3 DNA sequence: TGTGCCAGCAGTACAGGAGCTAACTATGGCTACACCTTC. It specifies CASSTGANYGYTF.

V and J are TRBV7-2 and TRBJ1-5; D uncertain. The CDR3 is 15 amino acids. V lost 2 bases to trimming and J lost 0 bases, with 8 bases between them. The germline CDR1 and CDR2 sequences are SGHTA and FQGNSA. This chain's CDR3 is CASSLTPDSNQPQHF. In DNA form, the CDR3 reads TGTGCCAGCAGCTTAACCCCCGATAGCAATCAGCCCCAGCATTTT.

The rearrangement uses TRBV5-1 and TRBJ1-5; D possibly corresponds to TRBD1 (5 bases). The CDR3 is 16 amino acids. The germline V gene encodes CDR1 SGHRS and CDR2 YFSETQ. Trimming left V 0 bases short and J 2 bases short, with 12 bases between. The CDR3 bases are TGCGCCAGCAGCTTGGGGCCAGGGACGGGCAATCAGCCCCAGCATTTT. Its translation: CASSLGPGTGNQPQHF.

The chain joins TRBV7-2 to TRBJ1-5; D is undetermined. The ends were cut back, 4 bases at V and 0 bases at J, with 4 bases in the middle. The CDR3 length is 13 residues. In germline, CDR1 is SGHTA, CDR2 FQGNSA. In nucleotides, the CDR3 is TGTGCCAGCAGCTCGATTAGCAATCAGCCCCAGCATTTT. It specifies CASSSISNQPQHF.

This clone has a single count. The V gene is TRBV19, the J gene TRBJ2-7, with 8 bases matching TRBD1. The V segment lost 5 bases and the J segment 8 bases; nucleotides outside the gene matches: 5. Germline V gene lookup returns CDR1 LNHDA and CDR2 SQIVND (reference sequence). The CDR3 runs 12 residues. The chain's CDR3 is CASSPRQGQQYF. CDR3 coding DNA: TGTGCCAGTAGTCCCAGACAGGGGCAGCAGTACTTC. Filled out from reference TRBV19 and TRBJ2-7, the complete variable domain reads DGGITQSPKYLFRKEGQNVTLSCEQNLNHDAMYWYRQDPGQGLRLIYYSQIVNDFQKGDIAEGYSVSREKKESFPLTVTSAQKNPTAFYLCASSPRQGQQYFGPGTRLTVT.

J is TRBJ2-1 and V is TRBV19; TRBD1 aligns across 8 bases. The CDR3 spans 16 residues. The germline gives CDR1 LNHDA, CDR2 SQIVND (reference sequence). J gave up 6 bases and V 4 bases, and 11 bases lay outside the gene matches. The CDR3: CASSTNRGAVGNEQFF. DNA of the CDR3: TGTGCCAGTAGTACAAACAGGGGGGCCGTTGGCAATGAGCAGTTCTTC.

This clone was counted a few times. The chain couples TRBV5-4 to TRBJ1-2, with D unresolved. The CDR3 runs to 13 residues. The V gene lost 0 bases and the J gene lost 9 bases, with 12 bases spanning the gap. Germline loops: CDR1 SGHNT, CDR2 YYREEE (reference sequence). The CDR3 loop reads CASSLDVFVRYTF. CDR3 nucleotides: TGTGCCAGCAGCTTGGACGTGTTCGTGCGCTACACCTTC.

This clone has only a few counts. The chain couples TRBV3-1 (or the pseudogene TRBV3-2) to TRBJ1-5; TRBD1 matches 7 bases. Germline V gives CDR1 LGHDT, CDR2 YNNKEL (reference sequence). V lost 5 bases to trimming and J lost 2 bases; unmatched junction nucleotides: 3. The CDR3 is 14 amino acids. For the CDR3, the DNA is TGTGCCAGCAGCGAGGGGGCGGGCAATCAGCCCCAGCATTTT. As protein: CASSEGAGNQPQHF.

V and J are TRBV11-2 and TRBJ2-3; D gene unclear. CDR1 is SGHAT and CDR2 is FQNNGV in the germline V gene. With 4 bases removed from V and 1 base from J, the gap between germline ends came to 6 bases. The CDR3 sequence is 13 residues long. The CDR3 coding sequence is TGTGCCAGCAGCTCGGCGGGCACAGATACGCAGTATTTT. Translated, it gives CASSSAGTDTQYF.

This chain connects TRBV10-3 to TRBJ2-2; possible D gene TRBD2, 6 bases. CDR3 length: 17 residues. Germline lookup yields CDR1 ENHRY and CDR2 SYGVKD. With 8 bases removed from V and 3 bases from J, the gap between germline ends came to 22 bases. The CDR3 nucleotides are TGTGCCATCTTCAACCCAGCCCGCGGCGGGGACACCGGGGAGCTGTTTTTT. It encodes CAIFNPARGGDTGELFF.

The chain has TRBV3-1 (or the pseudogene TRBV3-2) and TRBJ1-1; no definite D call. Per germline, CDR1 LGHDT and CDR2 YNNKEL (reference sequence). This CDR3 has 14 residues. V gave up 1 base and J gave up 0 bases, with 6 bases separating them. CDR3 sequence: CASSQGGLNTEAFF. The CDR3 bases are TGTGCCAGCAGCCAAGGGGGATTGAACACTGAAGCTTTCTTT.

This chain links TRBV28 with TRBJ2-7; D is ambiguous. Germline CDR1 reads MDHEN; CDR2 reads SYDVKM. This CDR3 has 13 residues. V lost 8 bases and J 0 bases, leaving 11 bases between the germline ends. CDR3 region: CASGYSNSYEQYF. The CDR3, as DNA: TGTGCCAGCGGCTACAGCAACTCCTACGAGCAGTACTTC.